Shown below are 11 T cell receptor beta chains from a single sample sequenced in a study of shared clonotypes between healthy human individuals. The table came from immunoSEQ multiplex PCR; TCRdb's copy has only in-frame clones and leaves some out. The profile covers 900,000 to 1,200,000 clones, with more than 75% appearing a single time and 0.61% taken by the ten largest. Sequenced: memory CD4+ T cells from PBMCs. The subset is: CD45RA-negative fraction. Every receptor here comes from a young man in good health. Some clones in this sample may be carry-over from other donors' samples.

This clone was seen only once. V gene TRBV25-1 combines with J gene TRBJ2-2; 12 nucleotides match TRBD1. The trim removed 6 bases at V and 4 bases at J, leaving 0 bases unmatched. The CDR3 is 14 residues long. Germline assignment: CDR1 MGHDK and CDR2 SYGVNS. This CDR3 is CASRGQGATGELFF. As DNA, the CDR3 is TGTGCCAGCAGGGGACAGGGGGCCACCGGGGAGCTGTTTTTT.

This clone was found a few times. The same CDR3 is also encoded by other DNA sequences in this sample. V and J are TRBV7-9 and TRBJ2-5; 7 nucleotides match TRBD2. Germline-derived CDR1 and CDR2 are SEHNR and FQNEAQ (reference sequence). CDR3 size: 13 residues. Trimming at V came to 1 base and at J to 5 bases, leaving 1 base not matched to a gene. The CDR3 DNA reads TGTGCCAGCAGCTTAGTGGGAGGGGAGACCCAGTACTTC. This gives the protein CASSLVGGETQYF.

The V call is TRBV7-3, the J call TRBJ2-4, with D uncertain. V lost 0 bases, J lost 5 bases, and 14 bases lay in between. The germline CDR1 and CDR2 sequences are SGHTA and FQGTGA. This CDR3 is built from 16 residues. CDR3 residues: CASSLTRAPGQNIQYF. CDR3 sequence (DNA): TGTGCCAGCAGCTTAACCCGGGCCCCAGGACAAAACATTCAGTACTTC.

The rearrangement links TRBV27 to TRBJ2-7; maybe TRBD1 (5 bases). The germline V gene has CDR1 MNHEY and CDR2 SMNVEV (reference sequence). Trimming removed 3 bases from V and 3 bases from J, with 15 bases in between. This CDR3 has 15 residues. The CDR3, as DNA: TGTGCCAGCAGTTTTTACAGGAACCTAGTCTACGAGCAGTACTTC. Translation: CASSFYRNLVYEQYF.

The chain employs TRBV6-6 and TRBJ2-3, with TRBD2 as a possible D gene (6 bases). The V end was cut by 1 base, the J end by 4 bases, with 9 bases between. The CDR3 loop spans 14 amino acids. CDR1 is MNHNY and CDR2 is SVGAGI in the germline V gene (reference sequence). In nucleotides, the CDR3 is TGTGCCAGCAGTTACTTACGGGACTCAGATACGCAGTATTTT. Residues: CASSYLRDSDTQYF.

V usage is TRBV5-4 and J usage is TRBJ1-2; 8 positions match TRBD1. Germline V CDR1 and CDR2: SGHNT, YYREEE (reference sequence). This CDR3 region has 15 residues. V was clipped by 3 bases and J by 4 bases; unmatched bases: 8. For the CDR3, the DNA is TGTGCCAGCAGCTACAGACAGGGGAGGTCCTATGGCTACACCTTC. It yields the protein CASSYRQGRSYGYTF.

With respect to this clone: The sample holds other DNA sequences that translate to the same CDR3. This chain links TRBV18 with TRBJ2-2, with a weak D call TRBD1 (5 bases). This CDR3 has 14 amino acids. Trimming pared 3 bases from V and 1 base from J, leaving 6 bases between. Germline CDR1 KGHSH, CDR2 LQKENI. CDR3 amino acids: CASSPGQNTGELFF. The CDR3 DNA follows: TGTGCCAGCTCACCGGGGCAGAACACCGGGGAGCTGTTTTTT.

This clone was counted between two and nine times. The V call is TRBV10-3, the J call TRBJ1-1; no reliable D call. This CDR3 is built from 15 residues. Germline assignment: CDR1 ENHRY and CDR2 SYGVKD. V was pared by 1 base and J by 4 bases, with 13 bases between. CDR3 loop: CAISEFPGLATEAFF. The CDR3 DNA is TGTGCCATCAGTGAGTTTCCGGGGTTGGCCACTGAAGCTTTCTTT.

The V gene is TRBV5-1, the J gene TRBJ2-4, with TRBD2 as a possible D gene (5 bases). The CDR3 is made up of 14 amino acids. Trimming took 4 bases from V and 5 from J, leaving 13 bases between them. The germline V gene has CDR1 SGHRS and CDR2 YFSETQ. CDR3 region: CASSALVGQNIQYF. The CDR3 DNA reads as TGCGCCAGCAGCGCACTAGTTGGCCAAAACATTCAGTACTTC. Variable domain in full (rest from reference TRBV5-1 and TRBJ2-4): KAGVTQTPRYLIKTRGQQVTLSCSPISGHRSVSWYQQTPGQGLQFLFEYFSETQRNKGNFPGRFSGRQFSNSRSEMNVSTLELGDSALYLCASSALVGQNIQYFGAGTRLSVL.

As regards this clone: One junction end disagrees with the germline gene, perhaps due to a read error. This rearrangement joins TRBV11-1 to TRBJ2-5; the D call may be TRBD1 or TRBD2 (5 bases each). This CDR3 region has 14 residues. Germline V lookup: CDR1 SGHAT, CDR2 FQDESV (reference sequence). The CDR3 DNA reads TGTGCCAGCAGCCCCCAACGACTACGGGGACCGGCTCACTTC. Protein: CASSPQRLRGPAHF.

The chain combines TRBV21-1 with TRBJ2-1. TRBV21-1 is a pseudogene. This CDR3 is built from 17 residues. The CDR3 nucleotides are TGTGCCAGCAGTTCTCTGGGCCTTCGGGGGCGGGACAATGAGCAGTTCTTC. Protein sequence: CASSSLGLRGRDNEQFF.